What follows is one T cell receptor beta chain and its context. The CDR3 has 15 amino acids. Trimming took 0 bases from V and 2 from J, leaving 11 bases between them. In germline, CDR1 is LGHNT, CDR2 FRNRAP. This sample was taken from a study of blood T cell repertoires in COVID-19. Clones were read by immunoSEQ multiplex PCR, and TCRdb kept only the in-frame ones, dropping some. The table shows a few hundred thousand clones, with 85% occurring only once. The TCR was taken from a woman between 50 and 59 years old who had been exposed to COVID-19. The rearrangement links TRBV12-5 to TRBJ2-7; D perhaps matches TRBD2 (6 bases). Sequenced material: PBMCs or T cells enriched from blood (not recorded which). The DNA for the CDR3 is TGTGCTAGTGGTTTGGTAGGAGGGGCAACCTACGAGCAGTACTTC. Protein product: CASGLVGGATYEQYF.